This T cell receptor beta chain was retrieved from a study of cytomegalovirus exposure and HLA in healthy donors. Overall study: In an earlier analysis, some 110 million unique TCR beta sequences were found from about 190 million T cells. Notes on the study in general: Follow-up analysis later connected one missense variant in DCLRE1C with trimming of TCR beta V- and J-genes. An assumption of roughly uniform sequencing depth across donors underlay the presence/absence analyses.

Use of 60 Vbeta and 13 Jbeta primers characterized the PCR. Profiling relied on immunoSEQ multiplex PCR, and the TCRdb table lists in-frame clones only, not all of them. The repertoire consists of approximately 280,000 clones, with over 85% occurring once and the leading ten covering approximately 2%. This clone was picked up one time. Its antigen is as yet unknown. This TCR was sampled from a woman aged 18-29 years in good health and CMV-seronegative. The sample consisted of PBMCs.

CDR3 protein: CASSYMGQGYEQYF. The CDR3 nucleotides are TGTGCCAGCAGCTACATGGGACAGGGCTACGAGCAGTACTTC. The chain joins TRBV7-2 to TRBJ2-7, with TRBD1 matching 9 bases. V was clipped by 4 bases and J by 3 bases; unmatched bases: 4. Germline assignment: CDR1 SGHTA and CDR2 FQGNSA. CDR3 size: 14 residues.